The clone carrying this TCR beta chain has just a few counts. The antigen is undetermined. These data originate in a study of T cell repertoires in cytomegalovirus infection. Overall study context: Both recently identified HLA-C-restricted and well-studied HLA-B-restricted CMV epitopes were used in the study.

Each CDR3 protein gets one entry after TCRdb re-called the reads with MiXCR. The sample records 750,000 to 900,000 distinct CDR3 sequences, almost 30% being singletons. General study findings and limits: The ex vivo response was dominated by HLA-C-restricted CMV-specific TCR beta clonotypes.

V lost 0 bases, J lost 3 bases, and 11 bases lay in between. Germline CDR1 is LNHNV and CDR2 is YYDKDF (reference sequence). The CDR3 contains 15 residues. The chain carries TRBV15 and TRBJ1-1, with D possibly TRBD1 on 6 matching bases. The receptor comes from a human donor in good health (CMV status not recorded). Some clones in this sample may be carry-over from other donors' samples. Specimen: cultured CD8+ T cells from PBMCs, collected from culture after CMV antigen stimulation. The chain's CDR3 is CATSRDGGPDTEAFF. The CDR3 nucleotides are TGTGCCACCAGCAGAGATGGGGGGCCGGACACTGAAGCTTTCTTT.